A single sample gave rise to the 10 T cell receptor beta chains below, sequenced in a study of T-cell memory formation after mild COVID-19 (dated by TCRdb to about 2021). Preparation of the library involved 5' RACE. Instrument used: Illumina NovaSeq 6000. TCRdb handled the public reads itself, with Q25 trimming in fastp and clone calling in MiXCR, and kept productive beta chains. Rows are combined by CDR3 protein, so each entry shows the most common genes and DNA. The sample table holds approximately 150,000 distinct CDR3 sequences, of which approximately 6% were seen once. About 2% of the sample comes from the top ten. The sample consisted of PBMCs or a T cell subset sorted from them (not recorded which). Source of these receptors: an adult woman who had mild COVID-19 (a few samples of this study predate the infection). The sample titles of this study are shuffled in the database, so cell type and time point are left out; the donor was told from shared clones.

CDR3 sequence: CASSYVPSSRGVGEQYF. CDR3 sequence (DNA): TGTGCCAGCAGCTACGTCCCGTCGTCCCGTGGGGTAGGGGAGCAGTACTTC. The chain is built from TRBV7-9 and TRBJ2-7; D is unclear. Germline CDR1 SEHNR, CDR2 FQNEAQ (reference sequence). This CDR3 has 17 amino acids. V dropped 4 bases and J dropped 7 bases, with 26 bases sitting between them.

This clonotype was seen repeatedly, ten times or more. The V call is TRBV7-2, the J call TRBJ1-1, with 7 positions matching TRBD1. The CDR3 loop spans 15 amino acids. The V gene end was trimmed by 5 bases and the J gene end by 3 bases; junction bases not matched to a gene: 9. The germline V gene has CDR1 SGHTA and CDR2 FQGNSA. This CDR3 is CASSQRQGGYTEAFF. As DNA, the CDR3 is TGTGCCAGCAGCCAGCGACAGGGAGGGTACACTGAAGCTTTCTTT.

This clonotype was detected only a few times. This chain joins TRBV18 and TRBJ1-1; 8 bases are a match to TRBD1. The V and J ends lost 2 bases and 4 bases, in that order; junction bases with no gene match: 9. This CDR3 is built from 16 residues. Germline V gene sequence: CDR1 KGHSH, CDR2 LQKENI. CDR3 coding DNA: TGTGCCAGCTCACCAAGTAAGGTCACAGGGGGCACTGAAGCTTTCTTT. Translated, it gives CASSPSKVTGGTEAFF.

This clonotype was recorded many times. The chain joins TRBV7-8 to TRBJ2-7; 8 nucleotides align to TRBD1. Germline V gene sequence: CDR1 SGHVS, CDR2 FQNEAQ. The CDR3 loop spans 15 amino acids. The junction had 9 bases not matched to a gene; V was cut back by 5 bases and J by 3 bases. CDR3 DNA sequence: TGTGCCAGCAGCAACCTGGCGGGACAGGTCTACGAGCAGTACTTC. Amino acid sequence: CASSNLAGQVYEQYF.

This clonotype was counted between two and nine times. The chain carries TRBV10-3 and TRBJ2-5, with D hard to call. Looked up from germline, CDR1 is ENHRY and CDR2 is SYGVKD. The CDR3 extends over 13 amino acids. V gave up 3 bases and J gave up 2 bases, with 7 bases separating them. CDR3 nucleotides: TGTGCCATCAGTGAATTGGGGCAAGAGACCCAGTACTTC. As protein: CAISELGQETQYF.

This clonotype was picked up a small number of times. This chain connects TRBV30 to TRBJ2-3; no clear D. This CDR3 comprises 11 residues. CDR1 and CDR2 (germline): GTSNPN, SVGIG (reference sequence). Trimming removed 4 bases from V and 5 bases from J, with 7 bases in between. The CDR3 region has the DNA TGTGCCTGGACTACTGGAGATACGCAGTATTTT. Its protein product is CAWTTGDTQYF. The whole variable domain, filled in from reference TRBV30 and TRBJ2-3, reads SQTIHQWPATLVQPVGSPLSLECTVEGTSNPNLYWYRQAAGRGLQLLFYSVGIGQISSEVPQNLSASRPQDRQFILSSKKLLLSDSGFYLCAWTTGDTQYFGPGTRLTVL.

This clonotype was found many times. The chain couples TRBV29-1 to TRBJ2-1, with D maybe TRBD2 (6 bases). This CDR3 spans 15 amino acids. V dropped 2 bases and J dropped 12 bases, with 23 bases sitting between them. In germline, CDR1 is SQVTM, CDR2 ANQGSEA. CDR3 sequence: CSVELAIPPLGAQFF. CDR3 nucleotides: TGCAGCGTTGAACTAGCGATACCTCCCCTAGGTGCGCAGTTCTTC.

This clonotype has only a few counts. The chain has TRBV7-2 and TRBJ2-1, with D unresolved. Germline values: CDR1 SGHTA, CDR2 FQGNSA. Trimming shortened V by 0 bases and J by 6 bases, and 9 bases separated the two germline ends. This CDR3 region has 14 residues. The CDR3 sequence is CASSLARSTNEQFF. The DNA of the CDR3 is TGTGCCAGCAGCTTAGCGAGGTCCACCAATGAGCAGTTCTTC.

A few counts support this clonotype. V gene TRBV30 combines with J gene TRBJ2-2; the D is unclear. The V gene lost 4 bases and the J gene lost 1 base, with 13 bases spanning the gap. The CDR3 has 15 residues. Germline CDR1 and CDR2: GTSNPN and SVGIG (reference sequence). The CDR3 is CAWIKKAGNTGELFF. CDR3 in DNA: TGTGCCTGGATTAAAAAGGCCGGGAACACCGGGGAGCTGTTTTTT.

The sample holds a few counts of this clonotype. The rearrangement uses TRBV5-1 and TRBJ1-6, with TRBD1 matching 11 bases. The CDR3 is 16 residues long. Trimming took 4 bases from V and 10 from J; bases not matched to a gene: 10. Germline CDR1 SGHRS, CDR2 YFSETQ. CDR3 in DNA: TGCGCCAGCAGCCTAGGCGGGACAGGGGGAAACTCACCCCTCCACTTT. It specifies CASSLGGTGGNSPLHF. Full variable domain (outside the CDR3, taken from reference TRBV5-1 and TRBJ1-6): KAGVTQTPRYLIKTRGQQVTLSCSPISGHRSVSWYQQTPGQGLQFLFEYFSETQRNKGNFPGRFSGRQFSNSRSEMNVSTLELGDSALYLCASSLGGTGGNSPLHFGNGTRLTVT.